This TCR beta chain comes out of a study of spatial heterogeneity in lung cancer. Time point indicated: sample taken at primary tumor resection. Whole RNA, which was extracted from tumor, nontumor lung tissue or frozen PBMC, was sequenced without any cell sorting. Each CDR3 protein is one row after TCRdb ran MiXCR on the 5' RACE reads. The sample lists several thousand distinct CDR3 sequences, around 3.1% seen once, with about 23% in the top ten. By sample share, this clonotype is medium-sized. Trimming removed 7 bases from V and 1 base from J, with 14 bases in between. This CDR3 spans 14 amino acids. Germline CDR1 MNHEY, CDR2 SVGAGI.

The input for sequencing was normal lung tissue next to the tumor, taken at surgery. This chain uses TRBV6-5 with TRBJ2-7; tentative D call: TRBD1 (6 bases). The receptor's source is a male donor with early-stage non-small cell lung cancer. The CDR3 spells CASNGTFISYEQYV. The DNA of the CDR3 is TGTGCCAGCAATGGGACATTCATTTCCTACGAGCAGTACGTC.